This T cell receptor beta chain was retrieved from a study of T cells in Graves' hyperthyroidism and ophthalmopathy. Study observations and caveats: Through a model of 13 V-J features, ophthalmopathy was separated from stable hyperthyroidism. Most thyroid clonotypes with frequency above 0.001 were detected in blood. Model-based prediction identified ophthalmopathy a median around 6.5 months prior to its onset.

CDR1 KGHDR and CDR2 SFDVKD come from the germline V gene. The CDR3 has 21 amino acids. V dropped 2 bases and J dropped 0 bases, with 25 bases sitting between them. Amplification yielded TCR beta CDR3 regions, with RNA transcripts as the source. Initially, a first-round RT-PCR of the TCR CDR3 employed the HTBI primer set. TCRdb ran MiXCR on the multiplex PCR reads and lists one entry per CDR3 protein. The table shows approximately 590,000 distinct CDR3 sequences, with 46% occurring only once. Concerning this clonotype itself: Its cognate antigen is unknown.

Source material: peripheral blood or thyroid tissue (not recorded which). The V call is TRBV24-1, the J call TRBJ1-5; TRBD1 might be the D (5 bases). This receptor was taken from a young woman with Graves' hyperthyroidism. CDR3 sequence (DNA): TGTGCCACCAGTGATTCCTACGACAGCCCTCACCGCCTTTATAGCAATCAGCCCCAGCATTTT. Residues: CATSDSYDSPHRLYSNQPQHF.